Below, 32 T cell receptor beta chains from the same sample are listed, as sequenced in a study of vaccination effects on CD4 cells after COVID-19. ViraFEST assay sequencing came after antigen-specific CD4+ T cells were expanded with viral peptide pools. Once cultured for under 11 days, the cells underwent separation to obtain CD4+ T cells. Previously uninfected by SARS-CoV-2, the vaccine recipients also showed negative nucleocapsid antibodies. Their specific antigens are unknown. Data came from immunoSEQ multiplex PCR; TCRdb stores just in-frame clones and leaves some out. This sample yields tens of thousands of clones, of which around three quarters are seen a single time; about 3.5% belongs to the top ten. The sample here was CD4+ T cells from PBMCs cultured with HCoV-OC43 spike peptides, taken before COVID-19 vaccination. The sample's subset: HCoV-OC43 spike overlapping peptide pool stimulation. The receptor source for this set is a human donor who received a COVID-19 vaccine.

The table lists this clone with a few counts. The rearrangement joins TRBV6-1 to TRBJ1-1; D is ambiguous. Germline loops: CDR1 MNHNS, CDR2 SASEGT. The germline V and J ends were trimmed by 3 bases and 7 bases, with 18 bases remaining between them. This CDR3 contains 15 residues. CDR3 sequence: CASSDTGVGIDEAFF. The CDR3 nucleotides are TGTGCCAGCAGTGATACGGGAGTCGGCATTGATGAAGCTTTCTTT.

This clone was seen once. The J gene is TRBJ2-7, the V gene TRBV7-2; D is uncertain. Trimming removed 3 bases at V and 2 bases at J, with 8 bases between. CDR1 is SGHTA and CDR2 is FQGNSA in the germline V gene. CDR3 length: 13 residues. CDR3 sequence (DNA): TGTGCCAGCAGCTTCAAGCCTACCTACGAGCAGTACGTC. Protein sequence: CASSFKPTYEQYV.

V usage is TRBV25-1 and J usage is TRBJ1-2; maybe TRBD1 (5 bases). V was shortened by 1 base and J by 0 bases, with 9 bases between the two germline ends. Germline V CDR1 and CDR2: MGHDK, SYGVNS. The CDR3 runs to 15 residues. CDR3 in DNA: TGTGCCAGCAGTGAATCGGGGCCTTCTAACTATGGCTACACCTTC. Protein sequence: CASSESGPSNYGYTF.

The J gene is TRBJ2-3, the V gene TRBV29-1; D not certain. The CDR3 consists of 13 residues. Trimming shortened V by 4 bases and J by 3 bases, and 11 bases separated the two germline ends. Germline loops: CDR1 SQVTM, CDR2 ANQGSEA. The CDR3 region has the DNA TGCAGCGTTGGCGCAGATTTGACAGATACGCAGTATTTT. Residues: CSVGADLTDTQYF.

V and J are TRBV2 and TRBJ2-3; no clear D gene. The V gene lost 5 bases and the J gene lost 2 bases, with 5 bases spanning the gap. This CDR3 region has 12 residues. Germline V lookup: CDR1 SNHLY, CDR2 FYNNEI. The CDR3 is CASSRTTDTQYF. As DNA, the CDR3 is TGTGCCAGCAGTCGCACCACAGATACGCAGTATTTT.

V usage is TRBV4-3 and J usage is TRBJ1-5; D perhaps matches TRBD1 (5 bases). This CDR3 comprises 14 residues. V was pared by 0 bases and J by 4 bases, with 7 bases between. The V gene's germline CDR1 is LGHNA and CDR2 YSLEER. This CDR3 is CASSQEPGNQPQHF. As DNA, the CDR3 is TGCGCCAGCAGCCAAGAGCCAGGGAATCAGCCCCAGCATTTT.

V and J are TRBV19 and TRBJ2-1; 9 positions agree with TRBD2. Germline V lookup: CDR1 LNHDA, CDR2 SQIVND (reference sequence). V trimming: 6 bases; J trimming: 9 bases; junction bases outside the gene matches: 12. CDR3 length: 15 residues. CDR3 nucleotide sequence: TGTGCCAGTAGCTTCCAGCGGGGGGACGGGGTTGAGCAGTTCTTC. It codes for CASSFQRGDGVEQFF.

The chain couples TRBV7-9 to TRBJ1-5; TRBD1 aligns across 9 bases. Germline CDR1 SEHNR, CDR2 FQNEAQ (reference sequence). Unmatched junction bases numbered 1, after V lost 4 bases and J lost 0 bases. The CDR3 length is 15 residues. The CDR3 loop reads CASSSGQGSNQPQHF. The CDR3 DNA reads TGTGCCAGCAGCTCGGGACAGGGTAGCAATCAGCCCCAGCATTTT.

This rearrangement joins TRBV28 to TRBJ1-5; 9 bases align to TRBD1. Trimming at V came to 6 bases and at J to 6 bases, leaving 9 bases not matched to a gene. The germline V gene has CDR1 MDHEN and CDR2 SYDVKM. There are 15 residues in the CDR3. The CDR3 protein is CASRLGQGGVQPQHF. In nucleotides, the CDR3 is TGTGCCAGCAGGTTGGGACAGGGCGGTGTTCAGCCCCAGCATTTT.

The chain links TRBV10-1 to TRBJ2-3; 7 positions match TRBD1. Unmatched junction bases numbered 9, after V lost 7 bases and J lost 2 bases. Germline CDR1 is WNHNN and CDR2 is SYGVQD (reference sequence). The length of the CDR3 is 15 residues. CDR3 protein: CASTPGTAITDTQYF. The DNA of the CDR3 is TGCGCCAGCACACCCGGGACAGCCATCACAGATACGCAGTATTTT.

The chain recombines TRBV4-3 with TRBJ1-6; D gene unclear. The germline V gene encodes CDR1 LGHNA and CDR2 YSLEER. This CDR3 comprises 16 residues. Trimming pared 1 base from V and 7 bases from J, leaving 14 bases between. The CDR3 protein is CASSQGVSENNSPLHF. Written as DNA, the CDR3 is TGCGCCAGCAGCCAAGGGGTATCGGAGAACAATTCACCCCTCCACTTT.

The chain combines TRBV7-8 with TRBJ2-5, with D unclear. V lost 3 bases to trimming and J lost 1 base, with 9 bases between them. CDR1 and CDR2 from the germline V gene are SGHVS and FQNEAQ. This CDR3 is 14 amino acids long. Written as DNA, the CDR3 is TGTGCCAGCAGCTTCTCTAGGAGCCAAGAGACCCAGTACTTC. The encoded protein is CASSFSRSQETQYF.

CDR3 nucleotides: TGTGCCAGCAGTTACGGGACAGGGGCGACAGATACGCAGTATTTT. It translates to CASSYGTGATDTQYF. This chain joins TRBV6-2 or TRBV6-3 and TRBJ2-3; the match to TRBD1 covers 10 bases. V gave up 2 bases and J gave up 3 bases; unmatched junction bases: 2. Looked up from germline, CDR1 is MNHEY and CDR2 is SVGEGT. The CDR3 is 15 residues long.

This chain joins TRBV28 and TRBJ2-7, with D perhaps TRBD1 (6 bases). This CDR3 is 14 amino acids long. V was trimmed by 5 bases and J by 3 bases, leaving 14 bases between them. The germline gives CDR1 MDHEN, CDR2 SYDVKM. The CDR3 nucleotides are TGTGCCAGCAGTAGCTACAGGGTTCTCTACGAGCAGTACGTC. It encodes CASSSYRVLYEQYV.

This chain links TRBV2 with TRBJ2-7; 7 bases are shared with TRBD2. CDR3 size: 15 residues. Trimming at V came to 8 bases and at J to 6 bases, leaving 16 bases not matched to a gene. Looked up from germline, CDR1 is SNHLY and CDR2 is FYNNEI. The CDR3 is CASGGGSIPFGEQYV. Written as DNA, the CDR3 is TGTGCCAGCGGGGGGGGATCCATCCCCTTCGGCGAGCAGTACGTC.

The CDR3 sequence: CASSSDREAETQYF. The CDR3 DNA reads TGTGCCAGCTCCTCGGACAGGGAAGCAGAGACCCAGTACTTC. The chain carries TRBV18 and TRBJ2-5; 8 bases map to TRBD1. V was pared by 6 bases and J by 4 bases, with 7 bases of the junction left unmatched. CDR1 KGHSH and CDR2 LQKENI come from the germline V gene. There are 14 residues in the CDR3.

This clone was detected a few times. V usage is TRBV15 and J usage is TRBJ1-1; D call uncertain. Germline CDR1 LNHNV, CDR2 YYDKDF (reference sequence). The CDR3 runs to 15 residues. Trimming pared 8 bases from V and 0 bases from J, leaving 16 bases between. The CDR3 reads CATGEGRPLNTEAFF. The CDR3 coding sequence is TGTGCCACCGGAGAAGGACGTCCATTGAACACTGAAGCTTTCTTT.

V gene TRBV28 combines with J gene TRBJ1-6, with D possibly matching TRBD1 (5 bases). The CDR3 totals 17 residues. Germline V gene data show CDR1 as MDHEN and CDR2 as SYDVKM. V dropped 2 bases and J dropped 4 bases, with 15 bases sitting between them. The CDR3 nucleotides are TGTGCCAGCAGTTTAACGGCAGGGCGAAGGTATAATTCACCCCTCCACTTT. This encodes CASSLTAGRRYNSPLHF.

This clone has a handful of counts. The V call is TRBV10-3, the J call TRBJ2-7, with D perhaps being TRBD1 or TRBD2 (6 bases each). V dropped 3 bases and J dropped 5 bases, with 11 bases sitting between them. Germline loops: CDR1 ENHRY, CDR2 SYGVKD. CDR3 length: 13 residues. CDR3 region: CAISERGPNEQYV. The CDR3 nucleotides are TGTGCCATCAGTGAACGGGGGCCAAACGAGCAGTACGTC.

The rearrangement links TRBV6-5 to TRBJ2-3; 8 bases are shared with TRBD2. CDR1 and CDR2 (germline): MNHEY, SVGAGI. The CDR3 has 16 amino acids. Losses at the gene ends were 4 bases for V and 1 base for J; bases not matched to a gene: 7. CDR3 loop: CASSSYLAGGTDTQYF. As DNA, the CDR3 is TGTGCCAGCAGTTCTTACCTAGCGGGCGGCACAGATACGCAGTATTTT.

V is TRBV19 and J is TRBJ2-4; 8 bases align to TRBD1. J was trimmed by 0 bases and V by 6 bases; bases with no gene match: 4. The CDR3 consists of 15 residues. Germline assignment: CDR1 LNHDA and CDR2 SQIVND (reference sequence). CDR3 residues: CASSDRGLAKNIQYF. The CDR3 DNA reads as TGTGCCAGTAGCGACAGGGGCCTAGCCAAAAACATTCAGTACTTC.

The rearrangement uses TRBV3-1 (or the pseudogene TRBV3-2) and TRBJ2-5; D is unclear. The V and J ends lost 1 base and 2 bases respectively, with 14 bases between them. This CDR3 comprises 16 residues. Germline V gives CDR1 LGHDT, CDR2 YNNKEL (reference sequence). The CDR3 protein is CASSQGLYSSQETQYF. In DNA form, the CDR3 reads TGTGCCAGCAGCCAAGGCCTTTATAGTTCACAAGAGACCCAGTACTTC.

The genes are TRBV4-1 and TRBJ2-3; D is tentatively TRBD1 or TRBD2 (6 bases each). The V gene's germline CDR1 is MGHRA and CDR2 YSYEKL. V lost 2 bases, J lost 1 base, and 16 bases lay in between. The CDR3 runs 17 residues. The CDR3 protein is CASSQQTGRSGTDTQYF. As DNA, the CDR3 is TGCGCCAGCAGCCAACAAACAGGGAGGAGCGGCACAGATACGCAGTATTTT.

V is TRBV19 and J is TRBJ1-1; D perhaps matches TRBD1 (5 bases). Trimming took off 5 bases at V and 8 bases at J, with 15 bases between the two ends. This CDR3 is built from 13 residues. Germline CDR1 is LNHDA and CDR2 is SQIVND (reference sequence). The chain's CDR3 is CASSPPPGTEAFF. The CDR3 DNA is TGTGCCAGTAGTCCGCCTCCAGGGACCGAAGCTTTCTTT.

The chain couples TRBV18 to TRBJ2-2; a weak D match, TRBD2 (5 bases). The CDR3 has 14 amino acids. V lost 0 bases, J lost 7 bases, and 9 bases lay in between. The V gene's germline CDR1 is KGHSH and CDR2 LQKENI. The chain's CDR3 is CASSPPPGSGELFF. The CDR3 nucleotides are TGTGCCAGCTCACCACCTCCGGGGAGCGGGGAGCTGTTTTTT.

This clone has only one observation. This chain connects TRBV5-1 to TRBJ2-5; D is perhaps TRBD2 (6 bases). Trimming stripped 2 bases from V and 5 bases from J, with 10 bases between. This CDR3 is 13 amino acids long. The germline gives CDR1 SGHRS, CDR2 YFSETQ. DNA for the CDR3: TGCGCCAGCAGCTTCGGAGGGCCGGAGACCCAGTACTTC. Its translation is CASSFGGPETQYF.

The J gene is TRBJ1-3, the V gene TRBV7-8, with D perhaps matching TRBD1 (5 bases). The CDR3 is made up of 16 amino acids. With 0 bases removed from V and 1 base from J, the gap between germline ends came to 10 bases. CDR1 is SGHVS, CDR2 FQNEAQ, per germline. This chain's CDR3 is CASSLAPGRSGNTIYF. For the CDR3, the DNA is TGTGCCAGCAGCTTAGCTCCAGGGCGTTCTGGAAACACCATATATTTT. Full variable domain (remainder filled in from reference TRBV7-8 and TRBJ1-3): GAGVSQSPRYKVAKRGQDVALRCDPISGHVSLFWYQQALGQGPEFLTYFQNEAQLDKSGLPSDRFFAERPEGSVSTLKIQRTQQEDSAVYLCASSLAPGRSGNTIYFGEGSWLTVV.

V gene TRBV5-1 combines with J gene TRBJ1-2; D is uncertain. The germline CDR1 and CDR2 sequences are SGHRS and YFSETQ. V was trimmed by 5 bases and J by 1 base, leaving 12 bases between them. The CDR3 runs to 14 residues. The CDR3 sequence: CASSSTSNNYGYTF. As DNA, the CDR3 is TGCGCCAGCAGTTCCACATCGAATAACTATGGCTACACCTTC.

The genes are TRBV18 and TRBJ1-5; possibly TRBD1 for D (5 bases). The germline gives CDR1 KGHSH, CDR2 LQKENI. V lost 4 bases and J 3 bases, leaving 10 bases between the germline ends. This CDR3 contains 14 residues. The CDR3 region is CASSRGENNQPQHF. The DNA of the CDR3 is TGTGCCAGCTCACGGGGCGAGAACAATCAGCCCCAGCATTTT.

A single count supports this clone. The V call is TRBV18, the J call TRBJ2-5; a weak D match, TRBD1 (6 bases). The CDR3 sequence is 16 residues long. V was clipped by 0 bases and J by 0 bases, with 11 bases between them. CDR1 and CDR2 from the germline V gene are KGHSH and LQKENI. DNA for the CDR3: TGTGCCAGCTCACCACCGGGACACACGTACCAAGAGACCCAGTACTTC. This gives the protein CASSPPGHTYQETQYF. Full variable domain (outside the CDR3, taken from reference TRBV18 and TRBJ2-5): NAGVMQNPRHLVRRRGQEARLRCSPMKGHSHVYWYRQLPEEGLKFMVYLQKENIIDESGMPKERFSAEFPKEGPSILRIQQVVRGDSAAYFCASSPPGHTYQETQYFGPGTRLLVL.

V is TRBV11-3 and J is TRBJ2-5; D gene unclear. The CDR3 runs to 16 residues. From germline, CDR1 is SGHNT and CDR2 YENEEA. Between the trimmed V and J ends, which lost 1 base and 5 bases, there was a span of 17 bases. CDR3 bases: TGTGCCAGCAGCTTAGCCTTTGCGGACCAGCAGGAGACCCAGTACTTC. Amino acid sequence: CASSLAFADQQETQYF.

This chain links TRBV6-6 with TRBJ1-5; D is unresolved. This CDR3 is built from 16 residues. Deletions cut 6 bases from V and 5 bases from J, with 20 bases between. CDR1 is MNHNY and CDR2 is SVGAGI in the germline V gene (reference sequence). CDR3 in amino acids: CASSPVVGSLDQPQHF. In DNA, the CDR3 is TGTGCCAGCAGCCCAGTTGTGGGTAGCTTAGATCAGCCCCAGCATTTT.